This T cell receptor (beta chain) was sequenced during a study of blood T cell repertoires in COVID-19. Study-level information: Sources were T cells, B-cell-depleted T cells, or PBMCs; the material itself was cDNA or gDNA.

Original methodology: By means of reference gene primer amplification, nucleated cell counts were estimated. The method was immunoSEQ multiplex PCR; TCRdb's version includes in-frame clones alone and lacks a portion of them. V and J calls and clone size are copied from that table; D and trimming were computed from the DNA. The top ten clones hold 4% of a sample with 160,000 or so clones, about 90% of them seen once. V was pared by 5 bases and J by 7 bases, with 9 bases between. Germline V CDR1 and CDR2: WNHNN, SYGVQD (reference sequence). The CDR3 extends over 13 amino acids. The sample taken for sequencing was peripheral blood. The origin of this receptor is a woman aged 70 to 79 with acute or convalescent COVID-19. This chain connects TRBV10-1 to TRBJ1-6; TRBD1 is a possible D gene (5 bases). CDR3 in amino acids: CASSSGKNSPLHF. CDR3 sequence (DNA): TGCGCCAGCAGTTCAGGGAAGAATTCACCCCTCCACTTT.